This T cell receptor (beta chain) is drawn from a study of graft-versus-host responses after intestinal transplantation. On the study more broadly: The whole recipient group had anti-thymocyte globulin induction followed by tacrolimus and steroids for approximately three years. Study-level results: The authors found GvH clones in recipient marrow, some appearing first in ileum or blood.

This clone has more than one count but fewer than ten. The antigen is unknown. This CDR3 region has 14 residues. Germline V gene data show CDR1 as SGHVS and CDR2 as FQNEAQ. V lost 5 bases to trimming and J lost 2 bases, with 12 bases between them. Only in-frame clones appear in the TCRdb table, and some are missing; sequencing was by immunoSEQ multiplex PCR. Among roughly 12,000 clones listed, approximately 88% were seen once. This specimen was PBMCs, taken about 300 days after intestinal transplant. This TCR derives from a human patient who received an intestinal transplant, so some T cells may come from the graft donor. The chain employs TRBV7-8 and TRBJ1-2, with no clear D. The CDR3 bases are TGTGCCAGCAGCCTGCTGGGAGAGAACTATGGCTACACCTTC. As protein: CASSLLGENYGYTF.